This TCR beta chain derives from a study of PD-1 blockade in classical Hodgkin lymphoma. Method: immunoSEQ multiplex PCR; TCRdb's copy keeps in-frame clones and lacks some. The table lists approximately 100,000 clones, approximately 90% of them singletons. Relapse was seen in all patients after autologous stem cell transplantation, and brentuximab vedotin exposure was variable. Trimming stripped 3 bases from V and 0 bases from J, with 21 bases between. Germline CDR1 is SGDLS and CDR2 is YYNGEE. The CDR3 spans 18 residues. The receptor comes from a human donor with classical Hodgkin lymphoma. This sample comprised peripheral blood mononuclear cells (PBMCs), obtained before the second cycle of nivolumab. V gene TRBV9 combines with J gene TRBJ1-1, with no clear D. The CDR3 sequence: CASSGRGPPRGMNTEAFF. The CDR3 DNA reads TGTGCCAGCAGCGGTCGAGGGCCCCCGCGAGGAATGAACACTGAAGCTTTCTTT.